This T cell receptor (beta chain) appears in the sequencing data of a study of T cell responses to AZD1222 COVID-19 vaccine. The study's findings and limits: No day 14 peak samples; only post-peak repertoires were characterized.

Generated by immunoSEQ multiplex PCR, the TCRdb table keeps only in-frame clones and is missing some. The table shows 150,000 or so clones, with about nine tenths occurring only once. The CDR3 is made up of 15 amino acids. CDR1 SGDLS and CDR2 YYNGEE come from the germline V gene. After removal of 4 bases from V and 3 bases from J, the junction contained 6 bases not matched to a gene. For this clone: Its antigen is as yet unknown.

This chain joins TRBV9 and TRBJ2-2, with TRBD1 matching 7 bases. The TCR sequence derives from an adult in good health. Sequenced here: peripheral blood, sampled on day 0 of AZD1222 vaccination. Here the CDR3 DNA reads TGTGCCAGCAGCCCCCACGGGACAGACACCGGGGAGCTGTTTTTT. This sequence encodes CASSPHGTDTGELFF.